This T cell receptor beta chain was observed in a study of shared T cell receptors in the human thymus. The assay was immunoSEQ multiplex PCR, and TCRdb's table has in-frame clones only and misses some. The repertoire consists of about 610,000 clones, with roughly 88% occurring once and the leading ten covering 0.0095% to 0.011%. This CDR3 contains 15 residues. Trimming cost V 1 base and J 2 bases; bases outside gene matches: 3. CDR1 and CDR2 (germline): LGHNA, YSLEER. This clone was observed a single time. Separately, the same data were catalogued under a study of human thymus T cells. From that report: Repertoires sampled from thymus and blood appeared biased in V and J gene usage.

This receptor was taken from a boy less than two years old with a congenital heart defect. The chain has TRBV4-3 and TRBJ2-7; 9 bases align to TRBD1. Sequenced sample: thymocytes. Here the CDR3 reads CASSQAQGAPYEQYF. The CDR3 DNA follows: TGCGCCAGCAGCCAAGCACAGGGGGCCCCCTACGAGCAGTACTTC.